The 23 T cell receptor beta chains presented below share a single source sample, sequenced in a study of blood T cells in healthy people across ages. A second PCR, run for about 6 to 11 cycles, used a sample-barcoded 5' primer plus a J-beta primer mix. TCRdb called the 5' RACE reads again in MiXCR, with one record for every CDR3 protein. The top ten clones hold 15% to 17% of a sample with 550,000 to 800,000 distinct CDR3 sequences, approximately 31% of them seen once. The specimen was blood. These receptor sequences come from an elderly woman in good health.

This clonotype appeared many times. The chain employs TRBV2 and TRBJ2-4; tentatively, D is TRBD1 (5 bases). V lost 6 bases, J lost 0 bases, and 18 bases lay in between. This CDR3 is 17 amino acids long. Germline V gene data show CDR1 as SNHLY and CDR2 as FYNNEI. CDR3 in DNA: TGTGCCAGCAGAGCGCAGACAGCTAATCTAGCCAAAAACATTCAGTACTTC. This codes for CASRAQTANLAKNIQYF.

Many counts were recorded for this clonotype. The chain combines TRBV20-1 with TRBJ2-1; 7 positions agree with TRBD1. J lost 6 bases, V lost 0 bases, and 11 bases had no gene match. There are 16 residues in the CDR3. Germline V gives CDR1 DFQATT, CDR2 SNEGSKA (reference sequence). As DNA, the CDR3 is TGCAGTGCTAGAGATCCGCCAGGGGGAACGGTCAATGAGCAGTTCTTC. Its translation: CSARDPPGGTVNEQFF.

This clonotype was observed at least ten times. V is TRBV7-2 and J is TRBJ2-5; D possibly corresponds to TRBD2 (6 bases). This CDR3 has 15 residues. From germline, CDR1 is SGHTA and CDR2 FQGNSA. V was cut by 5 bases and J by 5 bases, with 18 bases left in between. The CDR3 region is CASSPSGGIGETQYF. CDR3 bases: TGTGCCAGCAGCCCCTCTGGGGGGATCGGGGAGACCCAGTACTTC.

This chain links TRBV20-1 with TRBJ1-2; TRBD1 matches 9 bases. V shed 3 bases and J 8 bases; nucleotides not matched to a gene: 13. The V gene's germline CDR1 is DFQATT and CDR2 SNEGSKA (reference sequence). The CDR3 extends over 15 amino acids. CDR3 loop: CSASRFGRQGEGYTF. The CDR3 region has the DNA TGCAGTGCTAGTCGGTTTGGACGACAGGGGGAAGGCTACACCTTC.

This clonotype was counted a few times. One base away lies a much larger clone, so this may be a sequencing read error. V gene TRBV2 combines with J gene TRBJ2-4; D may correspond to TRBD1 or TRBD2 (5 bases each). Germline loops: CDR1 SNHLY, CDR2 FYNNEI. This CDR3 is built from 13 residues. The V and J ends lost 6 bases and 13 bases respectively, with 19 bases between them. DNA of the CDR3: TGTGCCAGCAGGGGGACCGCTGGCTACGGGCAGTACTTC. Protein product: CASRGTAGYGQYF.

The sample holds many counts of this clonotype. The rearrangement links TRBV5-1 to TRBJ2-3, with D uncertain. Germline assignment: CDR1 SGHRS and CDR2 YFSETQ. CDR3 size: 13 residues. Trimming removed 0 bases from V and 6 bases from J, with 8 bases in between. This chain's CDR3 is CASSLGIGDTQYF. The CDR3 bases are TGCGCCAGCAGCTTGGGGATAGGGGATACGCAGTATTTT.

This clonotype was counted only a few times. The chain carries TRBV6-2 or TRBV6-3 and TRBJ2-7, with D possibly called TRBD1 or TRBD2 (5 bases each). Trimming pared 6 bases from V and 7 bases from J, leaving 22 bases between. The CDR3 has 15 amino acids. Germline CDR1 MNHEY, CDR2 SVGEGT. The CDR3 bases are TGTGCCAGCAGATGCTCCGGGACCCAGGCCTCGGAGCAGTACTTC. It encodes CASRCSGTQASEQYF.

This clonotype occurred many times. A much larger clone differs from this one at a single base, so this may be a read error. The chain links TRBV5-6 to TRBJ1-5, with D perhaps TRBD1 (5 bases). The V end lost 3 bases, the J end lost 4 bases, and 11 bases lay between the germline ends. There are 14 residues in the CDR3. The germline gives CDR1 SGHDT, CDR2 YYEEEE. The CDR3 DNA reads as TGTGCCAGCAGCTGGATCCAGGGTAATCAGCCCCAGCATTTT. Translated: CASSWIQGNQPQHF.

This clonotype was observed at least ten times. The rearrangement links TRBV5-1 to TRBJ2-1, with a tentative D call TRBD1 (5 bases). V gave up 0 bases and J gave up 9 bases, with 13 bases separating them. Germline values: CDR1 SGHRS, CDR2 YFSETQ. CDR3 length equals 14 residues. CDR3 coding DNA: TGCGCCAGCAGCTTGGCGACAGCATGGAGTGAGCAGTTCTTC. This translates into CASSLATAWSEQFF. The entire variable domain, with the rest obtained from reference TRBV5-1 and TRBJ2-1, is as follows: KAGVTQTPRYLIKTRGQQVTLSCSPISGHRSVSWYQQTPGQGLQFLFEYFSETQRNKGNFPGRFSGRQFSNSRSEMNVSTLELGDSALYLCASSLATAWSEQFFGPGTRLTVL.

This clonotype was recorded many times. V is TRBV7-2 and J is TRBJ2-7, with 9 nucleotides matching TRBD1. Germline assignment: CDR1 SGHTA and CDR2 FQGNSA. V lost 5 bases, J lost 3 bases, and 8 bases stayed unmatched. The CDR3 has 15 amino acids. The CDR3 coding sequence is TGTGCCAGCAGCCAGGGGGACAGGGTAGACTACGAGCAGTACTTC. This encodes CASSQGDRVDYEQYF.

This clonotype was counted a few times. This sequence joins TRBV7-9 and TRBJ1-1; unclear D gene. V lost 6 bases and J 8 bases, leaving 19 bases between the germline ends. The CDR3 totals 14 residues. Germline V gives CDR1 SEHNR, CDR2 FQNEAQ (reference sequence). CDR3 in amino acids: CASRTSRRGDEAFF. CDR3 nucleotide sequence: TGTGCCAGCAGAACCTCCCGTCGTGGAGACGAAGCTTTCTTT.

This clonotype was seen at least ten times. V is TRBV7-7 and J is TRBJ2-5; 11 nucleotides line up with TRBD2. Germline CDR1 reads SSHAT; CDR2 reads FNYEAQ (reference sequence). The length of the CDR3 is 15 residues. J was trimmed by 5 bases and V by 4 bases; bases with no gene match: 6. The CDR3 DNA reads TGTGCCAGCAGCTCACTAGCGGGGGTAGCGGAGACCCAGTACTTC. Protein: CASSSLAGVAETQYF.

This clonotype was observed many times. The chain links TRBV4-1 to TRBJ2-1; 7 nucleotides align to TRBD2. CDR3 length: 16 residues. Trimming cost V 0 bases and J 3 bases; bases outside gene matches: 5. Germline V gives CDR1 MGHRA, CDR2 YSYEKL. CDR3 in DNA: TGCGCCAGCAGCCAAGATCTTGGGGGGGGCTACAATGAGCAGTTCTTC. Translating it yields CASSQDLGGGYNEQFF.

The genes are TRBV19 and TRBJ2-4; TRBD1 matches at 9 bases. The CDR3 runs to 13 residues. Trimming took 5 bases from V and 6 from J; bases not matched to a gene: 2. In germline, CDR1 is LNHDA, CDR2 SQIVND (reference sequence). The CDR3 sequence: CASSPGQGNIQYF. CDR3 coding DNA: TGTGCCAGTAGTCCGGGACAGGGAAACATTCAGTACTTC.

V is TRBV6-5 and J is TRBJ2-7, with a tentative D call TRBD2 (5 bases). The CDR3 contains 13 residues. Trimming stripped 0 bases from V and 12 bases from J, with 15 bases between. Germline values: CDR1 MNHEY, CDR2 SVGAGI. In nucleotides, the CDR3 is TGTGCCAGCAGTTACTCCGGGAAGGGCATTCGGTACTTC. It encodes CASSYSGKGIRYF.

This clonotype has ten or more counts. The chain recombines TRBV5-1 with TRBJ2-5, with TRBD2 matching over 12 bases. J was trimmed by 5 bases and V by 4 bases; bases with no gene match: 3. CDR3 length: 14 residues. From germline, CDR1 is SGHRS and CDR2 YFSETQ. The CDR3 is CASSAGLAGETQYF. The DNA of the CDR3 is TGCGCCAGCAGCGCTGGACTAGCGGGGGAGACCCAGTACTTC.

About this clonotype: An end of the junction differs from the germline gene, which may be a read error. J is TRBJ1-6 and V is TRBV14, with D unclear. This CDR3 has 13 amino acids. Germline assignment: CDR1 SGHDN and CDR2 FVKESK. Here the CDR3 reads CASSQDLGSPPHF. The CDR3 region has the DNA TGTGCCAGCAGCCAAGATTTGGGATCACCCCCCCACTTT.

This clonotype was counted a few times. The rearrangement links TRBV4-1 to TRBJ1-4; no definite D call. V lost 5 bases to trimming and J lost 4 bases, with 11 bases between them. Germline-derived CDR1 and CDR2 are MGHRA and YSYEKL. The CDR3 is 14 residues long. The CDR3 DNA is TGCGCCAGCAGCTACTCCAGGAGTAATGAAAAACTGTTTTTT. It codes for CASSYSRSNEKLFF.

This clonotype was observed at least ten times. V is TRBV7-2 and J is TRBJ2-7; D is undetermined. The CDR3 contains 14 residues. Trimming stripped 0 bases from V and 3 bases from J, with 9 bases between. Germline CDR1 and CDR2: SGHTA and FQGNSA. The CDR3 DNA is TGTGCCAGCAGCTTAGCAGACGGAAACTACGAGCAGTACTTC. Translating gives CASSLADGNYEQYF.

As to this clonotype: A much larger clone is a single base away; this may be a read error. The genes are TRBV18 and TRBJ2-5, with a weak D call TRBD2 (6 bases). The germline gives CDR1 KGHSH, CDR2 LQKENI. V lost 5 bases and J lost 11, with 15 bases in between. The CDR3 runs to 12 residues. The CDR3 nucleotides read TGTGCCAGCTCAGCGGGGATGTATGAGCAGTACTTC. Amino acid sequence: CASSAGMYEQYF.

The V and J genes are TRBV10-3 and TRBJ1-2; 7 positions match TRBD1. Per germline, CDR1 ENHRY and CDR2 SYGVKD. V was pared by 0 bases and J by 2 bases, with 3 bases of the junction left unmatched. The CDR3 is 15 residues long. The CDR3 bases are TGTGCCATCAGTGAGTCCGGGACAGTAAACTATGGCTACACCTTC. Its translation is CAISESGTVNYGYTF.

J is TRBJ2-2 and V is TRBV28; weak D call: TRBD1 (6 bases). V was shortened by 0 bases and J by 0 bases, with 8 bases between the two germline ends. CDR3 length: 16 residues. Germline CDR1 is MDHEN and CDR2 is SYDVKM. The CDR3 region is CASSLWAGANTGELFF. CDR3 DNA: TGTGCCAGCAGTTTATGGGCAGGGGCGAACACCGGGGAGCTGTTTTTT.

This clonotype was counted a few times. A read error may explain this, as a much larger clone is one base away. The V and J genes are TRBV7-8 and TRBJ2-4; D remains unclear. Germline V gene lookup returns CDR1 SGHVS and CDR2 FQNEAQ. V lost 2 bases and J lost 15, with 17 bases in between. The CDR3 contains 13 residues. Written as DNA, the CDR3 is TGTGCCAGCAGCTTACCAGCCGGCTCTAGGAGGTACTTC. Residues: CASSLPAGSRRYF.